One and the same sample provided the 26 T cell receptor beta chains below, sequenced in a study of pediatric ulcerative colitis (dated by TCRdb to between 2018 and 2020). Library creation used the immunoSEQ multiplex PCR assay. The table was pulled from immuneACCESS by TCRdb, which kept in-frame rearrangements only. Such tables lose some clones; where checked, under half of the loss comes from unresolved V genes, and the rest has no known cause. In this sample the table shows some 60,000 clones, 77% of which occur a single time. The ten largest clones take up 4% to 6.5% of the sample. The sequencing input was blood. The source is a boy between 10 and 17 years old with moderate ulcerative colitis.

This chain links TRBV28 with TRBJ2-2; D is possibly TRBD2 (5 bases). Germline values: CDR1 MDHEN, CDR2 SYDVKM. The CDR3 spans 16 residues. V dropped 4 bases and J dropped 4 bases, with 16 bases sitting between them. Here the CDR3 DNA reads TGTGCCAGCAGTTCTCCCGGGGATTACCCCACCGGGGAGCTGTTTTTT. As protein: CASSSPGDYPTGELFF.

The chain uses TRBV7-2 and TRBJ1-1; D call uncertain. Germline V CDR1 and CDR2: SGHTA, FQGNSA. Trimming cost V 1 base and J 1 base, with 10 bases left between them. The CDR3 runs 15 residues. This chain's CDR3 is CASSLVWGGNTEAFF. CDR3 nucleotides: TGTGCCAGCAGCTTAGTTTGGGGTGGGAACACTGAAGCTTTCTTT.

This clone was detected only a few times. J is TRBJ2-1 and V is TRBV7-3, with D possibly matching TRBD1 (6 bases). This CDR3 is built from 13 residues. Trimming removed 5 bases at V and 4 bases at J, with 9 bases between. Germline V gene data show CDR1 as SGHTA and CDR2 as FQGTGA. CDR3 bases: TGTGCCAGCAGCCCGGACAGTTACAATGAGCAGTTCTTC. Translation gives CASSPDSYNEQFF.

This chain uses TRBV5-4 with TRBJ1-1; 7 positions match TRBD1. The J segment lost 1 base and the V segment lost 5 bases, leaving 20 bases of the junction unmatched. Per the germline V gene, CDR1 is SGHNT and CDR2 is YYREEE (reference sequence). The CDR3 loop spans 19 amino acids. CDR3 coding DNA: TGTGCCAGCAGTCCCACGGGCGGAGAGGGGGCTGGTCCGAACACTGAAGCTTTCTTT. The encoded protein is CASSPTGGEGAGPNTEAFF.

This clone was seen just once. In DNA form, the CDR3 reads TGTGCCAGCAGCTGGTCCGGGACAGTAGCCAAAAACATTCAGTACTTC. Translated, it gives CASSWSGTVAKNIQYF. The gene calls are TRBV7-2 and TRBJ2-4, with 7 bases fitting TRBD1. The junction had 6 bases not matched to a gene; V was cut back by 4 bases and J by 0 bases. This CDR3 region has 16 residues. CDR1 and CDR2 (germline): SGHTA, FQGNSA.

The chain joins TRBV11-2 to TRBJ2-7; the D is unclear. V lost 3 bases, J lost 1 base, and 16 bases lay in between. CDR3 size: 16 residues. Germline CDR1 SGHAT, CDR2 FQNNGV. This CDR3 is CASSFGRLTHSYEQYF. CDR3 bases: TGTGCCAGCAGCTTCGGTCGGCTTACCCATTCCTACGAGCAGTACTTC.

The chain couples TRBV9 to TRBJ1-3; tentative D call: TRBD1 (5 bases). The CDR3 totals 13 residues. Germline V gene lookup returns CDR1 SGDLS and CDR2 YYNGEE. V shed 4 bases and J shed 7 bases, with 12 bases lying between them. The CDR3, as DNA: TGTGCCAGCAGCCCAACCTGGGGGAACACCATATATTTT. It encodes CASSPTWGNTIYF. Complete variable domain (other parts from reference TRBV9 and TRBJ1-3): DSGVTQTPKHLITATGQRVTLRCSPRSGDLSVYWYQQSLDQGLQFLIQYYNGEERAKGNILERFSAQQFPDLHSELNLSSLELGDSALYFCASSPTWGNTIYFGEGSWLTVV.

The chain recombines TRBV15 with TRBJ1-2, with D possibly TRBD1 on 5 matching bases. Germline V gene data show CDR1 as LNHNV and CDR2 as YYDKDF (reference sequence). Trimming took 0 bases from V and 3 from J, leaving 14 bases between them. This CDR3 comprises 16 residues. CDR3 protein: CATSRDRETAYYGYTF. The CDR3 DNA follows: TGTGCCACCAGCAGAGATCGTGAGACAGCGTACTATGGCTACACCTTC.

This clone has just one count. V is TRBV4-1 and J is TRBJ1-2; a weak D match, TRBD1 (5 bases). Germline V CDR1 and CDR2: MGHRA, YSYEKL. V was cut by 0 bases and J by 8 bases, with 13 bases left in between. There are 14 residues in the CDR3. The CDR3 DNA reads TGCGCCAGCAGCCAAGATCCGGGGGTCTTGGGCTACACCTTC. Encoded protein: CASSQDPGVLGYTF.

The chain employs TRBV7-2 and TRBJ2-3, with a weak D call TRBD2 (6 bases). The CDR3 has 16 amino acids. Germline CDR1 is SGHTA and CDR2 is FQGNSA. Trimming stripped 2 bases from V and 6 bases from J, with 18 bases between. CDR3 DNA sequence: TGTGCCAGCAGCTTACTCGCCGGCGGGGTGACGGATACGCAGTATTTT. It encodes CASSLLAGGVTDTQYF.

The chain joins TRBV6-1 to TRBJ2-3; D could derive from TRBD1 or TRBD2 (6 bases each). This CDR3 is 15 amino acids long. Trimming removed 3 bases at V and 4 bases at J, with 14 bases between. Germline V gives CDR1 MNHNS, CDR2 SASEGT. CDR3 protein: CASSEGGWRADTQYF. CDR3 DNA: TGTGCCAGCAGTGAGGGGGGCTGGAGGGCAGATACGCAGTATTTT.

The chain recombines TRBV5-1 with TRBJ2-1; either TRBD1 or TRBD2 may fit D (6 bases each). Trimming took off 0 bases at V and 4 bases at J, with 17 bases between the two ends. The germline V gene has CDR1 SGHRS and CDR2 YFSETQ. The CDR3 loop spans 17 amino acids. As DNA, the CDR3 is TGCGCCAGCAGCTTGGTTGGGGGGCCGATCGTATACAATGAGCAGTTCTTC. Encoded protein: CASSLVGGPIVYNEQFF.

The V call is TRBV7-6, the J call TRBJ2-5, with D perhaps TRBD1 or TRBD2 (5 bases each). The CDR3 consists of 16 residues. V lost 1 base and J lost 0, with 12 bases in between. Germline V lookup: CDR1 SGHVS, CDR2 FNYEAQ. As DNA, the CDR3 is TGTGCCAGCAGCTTAGGCCAGGGACCCTACCAAGAGACCCAGTACTTC. This gives the protein CASSLGQGPYQETQYF.

There are a few counts of this clone. The chain joins TRBV2 to TRBJ2-1, with 11 bases lining up with TRBD2. V was pared by 6 bases and J by 8 bases, with 6 bases of the junction left unmatched. The CDR3 consists of 14 residues. Per germline, CDR1 SNHLY and CDR2 FYNNEI. Written as DNA, the CDR3 is TGTGCCAGCAGGACGGGACTAGCGGTCCATGAGCAGTTCTTC. It translates to CASRTGLAVHEQFF.

V and J are TRBV7-2 and TRBJ2-5; no clear D gene. The CDR3 consists of 11 residues. V gave up 5 bases and J gave up 5 bases, with 6 bases separating them. Germline V gene sequence: CDR1 SGHTA, CDR2 FQGNSA. The CDR3 DNA sequence: TGTGCCAGCAGCCAACGGGAGACCCAGTACTTC. It specifies CASSQRETQYF.

The chain joins TRBV7-9 to TRBJ1-2; D uncertain. The CDR3 has 12 amino acids. Per germline, CDR1 SEHNR and CDR2 FQNEAQ (reference sequence). V shed 4 bases and J shed 8 bases, with 11 bases lying between them. The CDR3 region is CASSYGFRGYTF. For the CDR3, the DNA is TGTGCCAGCAGCTACGGGTTTAGGGGCTACACCTTC. Using reference TRBV7-9 and TRBJ1-2 for the parts outside the CDR3, the full variable domain is DTGVSQNPRHKITKRGQNVTFRCDPISEHNRLYWYRQTLGQGPEFLTYFQNEAQLEKSRLLSDRFSAERPKGSFSTLEIQRTEQGDSAMYLCASSYGFRGYTFGSGTRLTVV.

V and J are TRBV4-3 and TRBJ2-7; the match to TRBD2 covers 7 bases. The CDR3 runs to 15 residues. V lost 1 base to trimming and J lost 3 bases; unmatched junction nucleotides: 6. CDR1 is LGHNA and CDR2 is YSLEER in the germline V gene. The CDR3 sequence: CASSQGVTSSYEQYF. The CDR3 bases are TGCGCCAGCAGCCAAGGGGTGACTAGCAGCTACGAGCAGTACTTC.

This clone is classed as medium-sized. The chain recombines TRBV19 with TRBJ1-2; maybe TRBD1 (5 bases). Germline V gene lookup returns CDR1 LNHDA and CDR2 SQIVND (reference sequence). This CDR3 region has 17 residues. V gave up 7 bases and J gave up 4 bases, with 25 bases separating them. The CDR3 region is CASTPTQGRLLLYGYTF. The CDR3 DNA is TGTGCCAGTACCCCCACCCAGGGAAGGCTACTACTCTATGGCTACACCTTC.

The chain employs TRBV6-5 and TRBJ2-3; D is unresolved. V lost 10 bases to trimming and J lost 4 bases, with 9 bases between them. The V gene's germline CDR1 is MNHEY and CDR2 SVGAGI. The CDR3 spans 11 residues. In DNA, the CDR3 is TGTGCCACCGTGGACGCAGATACGCAGTATTTT. It is translated as CATVDADTQYF.

The V and J genes are TRBV19 and TRBJ1-2; maybe TRBD1 (5 bases). This CDR3 comprises 13 residues. Trimming stripped 1 base from V and 3 bases from J, with 6 bases between. Germline assignment: CDR1 LNHDA and CDR2 SQIVND (reference sequence). DNA of the CDR3: TGTGCCAGTAGTATAGGCAGGGACTATGGCTACACCTTC. Protein sequence: CASSIGRDYGYTF.

The V and J genes are TRBV11-2 and TRBJ2-5, with TRBD2 as a possible D gene (7 bases). With 6 bases removed from V and 6 bases from J, the gap between germline ends came to 17 bases. Germline V gives CDR1 SGHAT, CDR2 FQNNGV. The CDR3 extends over 14 amino acids. DNA for the CDR3: TGTGCCAGCAGGGGCGGGGGCCTTGGAAAGACCCAGTACTTC. Its translation is CASRGGGLGKTQYF.

The chain links TRBV5-1 to TRBJ1-3; no clear D gene. The CDR3 spans 15 residues. Deletions cut 0 bases from V and 0 bases from J, with 7 bases between. The germline CDR1 and CDR2 sequences are SGHRS and YFSETQ. The CDR3 loop reads CASSLEQFSGNTIYF. CDR3 nucleotides: TGCGCCAGCAGCTTGGAACAGTTCTCTGGAAACACCATATATTTT. The full variable domain, rest sourced from reference TRBV5-1 and TRBJ1-3, is KAGVTQTPRYLIKTRGQQVTLSCSPISGHRSVSWYQQTPGQGLQFLFEYFSETQRNKGNFPGRFSGRQFSNSRSEMNVSTLELGDSALYLCASSLEQFSGNTIYFGEGSWLTVV.

This clone appeared a few times. The chain couples TRBV9 to TRBJ1-5; 7 bases agree with TRBD1. The CDR3 length is 15 residues. The germline V gene encodes CDR1 SGDLS and CDR2 YYNGEE. V was clipped by 3 bases and J by 7 bases; unmatched bases: 10. CDR3: CASSASGQTVQPQHF. In DNA, the CDR3 is TGTGCCAGCAGCGCATCGGGACAGACGGTCCAGCCCCAGCATTTT. The complete variable domain, with remaining parts taken from reference TRBV9 and TRBJ1-5, reads DSGVTQTPKHLITATGQRVTLRCSPRSGDLSVYWYQQSLDQGLQFLIQYYNGEERAKGNILERFSAQQFPDLHSELNLSSLELGDSALYFCASSASGQTVQPQHFGDGTRLSIL.

Here the CDR3 DNA reads TGTGCCAGCAGCTTAGCTGGGGCCAACGTCCTGACTTTC. It specifies CASSLAGANVLTF. The chain joins TRBV11-2 to TRBJ2-6; unclear D gene. The germline V gene has CDR1 SGHAT and CDR2 FQNNGV. V was pared by 1 base and J by 2 bases, with 0 bases between. This CDR3 contains 13 residues.

This rearrangement joins TRBV7-2 to TRBJ2-1, with D maybe TRBD2 (5 bases). The CDR3 is 13 residues long. Trimming removed 5 bases from V and 12 bases from J, with 17 bases in between. From germline, CDR1 is SGHTA and CDR2 FQGNSA. Here the CDR3 DNA reads TGTGCCAGCAGCCCTCGGGCGGGCCAGGTGCAGTTCTTC. It encodes CASSPRAGQVQFF.

The CDR3 spells CACFYYRDRGFLQTQYF. The CDR3 DNA reads TGTGCCTGCTTTTATTATCGGGACAGGGGATTTTTGCAGACCCAGTACTTC. V and J are TRBV30 and TRBJ2-5, with 10 bases lining up with TRBD1. With V trimmed by 6 bases and J by 6 bases, 19 bases remained unmatched. In germline, CDR1 is GTSNPN, CDR2 SVGIG (reference sequence). CDR3 length: 17 residues. Full variable domain (rest looked up from reference TRBV30 and TRBJ2-5): SQTIHQWPATLVQPVGSPLSLECTVEGTSNPNLYWYRQAAGRGLQLLFYSVGIGQISSEVPQNLSASRPQDRQFILSSKKLLLSDSGFYLCACFYYRDRGFLQTQYFGPGTRLLVL.